These 19 T cell receptor beta chains came from one sample sequenced in a study of cytomegalovirus exposure and HLA in healthy donors. The PCR had 60 Vbeta and 13 Jbeta primers. The data were produced by immunoSEQ multiplex PCR, yet TCRdb's version contains in-frame clones alone and is incomplete. The sample lists about 180,000 clones, roughly three quarters occurring once. Input material: PBMCs. Receptor source: a male donor in good health and CMV-seronegative.

The rearrangement links TRBV15 to TRBJ1-5; D call uncertain. In germline, CDR1 is LNHNV, CDR2 YYDKDF (reference sequence). V was cut by 6 bases and J by 1 base, with 4 bases left in between. The CDR3 contains 12 residues. CDR3 in amino acids: CATSRSNQPQHF. The CDR3 bases are TGTGCCACCAGTCGGAGCAATCAGCCCCAGCATTTT. Full variable domain (missing parts from reference TRBV15 and TRBJ1-5): DAMVIQNPRYQVTQFGKPVTLSCSQTLNHNVMYWYQQKSSQAPKLLFHYYDKDFNNEADTPDNFQSRRPNTSFCFLDIRSPGLGDTAMYLCATSRSNQPQHFGDGTRLSIL.

V is TRBV15 and J is TRBJ2-3; D perhaps matches TRBD2 (6 bases). The CDR3 consists of 16 residues. The V gene's germline CDR1 is LNHNV and CDR2 YYDKDF (reference sequence). V was pared by 5 bases and J by 3 bases, with 18 bases between. The CDR3 sequence is CATSLLALGTTDTQYF. The CDR3 DNA reads TGTGCCACCAGCCTCCTAGCGCTTGGGACGACAGATACGCAGTATTTT.

This clone was observed a few times. In the same sample, other DNA sequences code for this CDR3. V gene TRBV15 combines with J gene TRBJ2-7, with unresolved D. Germline V gene lookup returns CDR1 LNHNV and CDR2 YYDKDF (reference sequence). Trimming cost V 0 bases and J 0 bases, with 6 bases left between them. CDR3 length equals 14 residues. CDR3 amino acids: CATSRDRSSYEQYF. The DNA of the CDR3 is TGTGCCACCAGCAGAGACCGGAGCTCCTACGAGCAGTACTTC.

V usage is TRBV11-2 and J usage is TRBJ2-7; tentatively, D is TRBD1 (6 bases). The V end was cut by 8 bases, the J end by 4 bases, with 21 bases between. From germline, CDR1 is SGHAT and CDR2 FQNNGV. The CDR3 extends over 15 amino acids. The CDR3 spells CASSPSGQGNYEQYF. The CDR3 region has the DNA TGTGCCAGCTCTCCTAGTGGGCAGGGGAATTACGAGCAGTACTTC.

The chain is built from TRBV6-1 and TRBJ1-2; D gene ambiguous. V dropped 3 bases and J dropped 2 bases, with 10 bases sitting between them. This CDR3 comprises 14 residues. CDR1 is MNHNS, CDR2 SASEGT, per germline. DNA of the CDR3: TGTGCCAGCAGTGATTTAGCCGCAAACTATGGCTACACCTTC. Its translation: CASSDLAANYGYTF.

The chain couples TRBV28 to TRBJ1-5; D remains unclear. Germline values: CDR1 MDHEN, CDR2 SYDVKM. Trimming removed 5 bases from V and 3 bases from J, with 14 bases in between. The CDR3 totals 15 residues. This CDR3 reads CASSPPPGNNQPQHF. The CDR3 nucleotides read TGTGCCAGCAGTCCACCCCCGGGGAACAATCAGCCCCAGCATTTT.

The J gene is TRBJ2-7, the V gene TRBV7-9; TRBD1 matches at 7 bases. This CDR3 has 15 amino acids. Per the germline V gene, CDR1 is SEHNR and CDR2 is FQNEAQ (reference sequence). V shed 0 bases, J shed 3 bases, and the junction held 5 bases outside the gene matches. In DNA, the CDR3 is TGTGCCAGCAGCTTAGCACAGGGGTTCGTCTACGAGCAGTACTTC. Protein: CASSLAQGFVYEQYF.

The chain employs TRBV5-1 and TRBJ1-2; TRBD1 agrees at 7 bases. J was trimmed by 1 base and V by 5 bases; bases with no gene match: 2. The germline V gene has CDR1 SGHRS and CDR2 YFSETQ. The CDR3 runs 13 residues. CDR3 coding DNA: TGCGCCAGCAGTTCAGGGGGTAACTATGGCTACACCTTC. Its translation: CASSSGGNYGYTF.

This clone was recorded a few times. This chain uses TRBV18 with TRBJ2-2; the D gene is possibly TRBD1 (6 bases). This CDR3 is built from 16 residues. The V gene's germline CDR1 is KGHSH and CDR2 LQKENI. Trimming stripped 0 bases from V and 2 bases from J, with 10 bases between. CDR3: CASSPPQGRNTGELFF. DNA of the CDR3: TGTGCCAGCTCACCACCGCAGGGGCGAAACACCGGGGAGCTGTTTTTT.

The rearrangement uses TRBV28 and TRBJ2-1; 11 bases are shared with TRBD2. Germline trimming cut 5 bases from V and 15 bases from J; bases unmatched to any gene: 15. CDR1 is MDHEN and CDR2 is SYDVKM in the germline V gene. This CDR3 region has 15 residues. CDR3 nucleotides: TGTGCCAGCAGTACCAATCCACCTAGACTAGCGGGGCTGTTCTTC. Protein sequence: CASSTNPPRLAGLFF.

The chain couples TRBV9 to TRBJ2-1; 8 bases align to TRBD2. Germline values: CDR1 SGDLS, CDR2 YYNGEE. This CDR3 is built from 14 residues. With V trimmed by 6 bases and J by 8 bases, 10 bases remained unmatched. The CDR3: CASTSSGSGYEQFF. The DNA of the CDR3 is TGTGCCAGCACTTCGAGCGGGAGTGGCTATGAGCAGTTCTTC.

This chain connects TRBV19 to TRBJ2-7; 7 bases line up with TRBD1. This CDR3 has 14 amino acids. Germline assignment: CDR1 LNHDA and CDR2 SQIVND (reference sequence). Trimming at V came to 3 bases and at J to 5 bases, leaving 7 bases not matched to a gene. The CDR3 region is CASSIFHGTDEQYF. CDR3 nucleotides: TGTGCCAGTAGTATCTTTCACGGGACAGACGAGCAGTACTTC.

The rearrangement joins TRBV10-1 to TRBJ1-1, with D unclear. The length of the CDR3 is 13 residues. The germline CDR1 and CDR2 sequences are WNHNN and SYGVQD (reference sequence). V lost 1 base to trimming and J lost 1 base, with 4 bases between them. This chain's CDR3 is CASSEYGNTEAFF. The CDR3 DNA reads as TGCGCCAGCAGTGAGTACGGGAACACTGAAGCTTTCTTT.

The V gene is TRBV9, the J gene TRBJ2-1; 16 positions match TRBD2. The V gene's germline CDR1 is SGDLS and CDR2 YYNGEE. The CDR3 sequence is 22 residues long. V gave up 0 bases and J gave up 0 bases; unmatched junction bases: 12. This CDR3 is CASSVAMGGTSGRASSYNEQFF. CDR3 nucleotides: TGTGCCAGCAGCGTAGCAATGGGAGGGACTAGCGGGAGGGCCAGCTCCTACAATGAGCAGTTCTTC.

The chain couples TRBV5-6 to TRBJ1-2; possibly TRBD1 for D (6 bases). The V and J ends lost 4 bases and 7 bases respectively, with 14 bases between them. Germline V CDR1 and CDR2: SGHDT, YYEEEE. CDR3 length: 13 amino acids. The CDR3: CASSLQGECGYTF. The CDR3 nucleotides read TGTGCCAGCAGCCTACAGGGAGAGTGTGGCTACACCTTC. Full variable domain (rest looked up from reference TRBV5-6 and TRBJ1-2): DAGVTQSPTHLIKTRGQQVTLRCSPKSGHDTVSWYQQALGQGPQFIFQYYEEEERQRGNFPDRFSGHQFPNYSSELNVNALLLGDSALYLCASSLQGECGYTFGSGTRLTVV.

The rearrangement links TRBV30 to TRBJ1-2; D not resolved. This CDR3 has 12 amino acids. V dropped 8 bases and J dropped 5 bases, with 15 bases sitting between them. Germline CDR1 and CDR2: GTSNPN and SVGIG (reference sequence). The CDR3 bases are TGTGCCAAAGAAGTAGGAGGGTATGGCTACACCTTC. This gives the protein CAKEVGGYGYTF.

This clone occurred a few times. The V gene is TRBV5-1, the J gene TRBJ2-3; 9 nucleotides match TRBD2. This CDR3 is 14 amino acids long. Trimming cost V 7 bases and J 2 bases; bases outside gene matches: 5. Germline loops: CDR1 SGHRS, CDR2 YFSETQ. CDR3 in amino acids: CASQAGGHTDTQYF. DNA for the CDR3: TGCGCCAGCCAAGCGGGGGGCCACACAGATACGCAGTATTTT.

This clone showed up just a few times. The chain employs TRBV5-6 and TRBJ2-4, with D unresolved. Germline V gives CDR1 SGHDT, CDR2 YYEEEE. V was pared by 0 bases and J by 1 base, with 5 bases between. There are 14 residues in the CDR3. CDR3 sequence: CASSLDIAKNIQYF. The CDR3 nucleotides read TGTGCCAGCAGCTTGGATATTGCCAAAAACATTCAGTACTTC. Looking up the rest from reference TRBV5-6 and TRBJ2-4 gives the full variable domain: DAGVTQSPTHLIKTRGQQVTLRCSPKSGHDTVSWYQQALGQGPQFIFQYYEEEERQRGNFPDRFSGHQFPNYSSELNVNALLLGDSALYLCASSLDIAKNIQYFGAGTRLSVL.

This clone was detected only once. The chain carries TRBV28 and TRBJ1-2; possible D gene TRBD1, 5 bases. Germline assignment: CDR1 MDHEN and CDR2 SYDVKM. The CDR3 consists of 16 residues. Deletions cut 5 bases from V and 3 bases from J, with 19 bases between. The CDR3: CASSPTRQTFYYGYTF. CDR3 coding DNA: TGTGCCAGCAGTCCTACTCGACAGACTTTTTACTATGGCTACACCTTC.